The rows below give T cell receptor beta chains drawn from one sample of a study of cytomegalovirus exposure and HLA in healthy donors. Repertoires were generated with immunoSEQ multiplex PCR, while TCRdb's copy carries only in-frame clones and drops some. Among over 150,000 clones listed, 65% to 75% were seen once. Sequencing used PBMCs. These receptors were taken from a man aged 18 to 30 in good health and CMV-seronegative. CDR3s include the opening cysteine and the closing phenylalanine or tryptophan. Each record gives: D gene, V gene, J gene, clone size, CDR3 DNA, CDR3 protein. The D gene is left open where the match is weak. Only some rows state a clone size, as once, few, many or a class for expanded clones.

TRBD2,TRBV7-2,TRBJ2-1,NA,TGTGCCAGCAGCACGGGACTCCCTGCTAGCGGGGGCCACGGGCAGTTCTTC,CASSTGLPASGGHGQFF
NA,TRBV6-1,TRBJ1-3,NA,TGTGCCAGCATAAGCGGGGGGACTGTGGAAAACACCATATATTTT,CASISGGTVENTIYF
TRBD1,TRBV6-1,TRBJ1-2,NA,TGTGCCAGCAGTGCAAACCCGGGACAGGGTTCTAACTATGGCTACACCTTC,CASSANPGQGSNYGYTF
TRBD2,TRBV27,TRBJ2-2,NA,TGTGCCAGCAGTTTATTCGCTGGGGCGGGGGGGCCGGTCGGGGAGCTGTTTTTT,CASSLFAGAGGPVGELFF
NA,TRBV6-5,TRBJ1-5,NA,TGTGCCAGCAGCCGGACAGAGATCAATCAGCCCCAGCATTTT,CASSRTEINQPQHF
TRBD2,TRBV27,TRBJ2-1,NA,TGTGCCAGCAGATCGCCGGGAGGGGTTGGTGATGAGCAGTTCTTC,CASRSPGGVGDEQFF
TRBD1,TRBV27,TRBJ1-1,NA,TGTGCCAGCAGTTTACGTATGTCAGGGGGTAACACTGAAGCTTTCTTT,CASSLRMSGGNTEAFF
TRBD1,TRBV19,TRBJ1-1,NA,TGTGCCAGTAGTATAGGGGACAGGGTTTCTGAAGCTTTCTTT,CASSIGDRVSEAFF
TRBD1,TRBV19,TRBJ1-5,NA,TGTGCCAGTAGTATAGCCCGGGACAGGGTCCCGTATCAGCCCCAGCATTTT,CASSIARDRVPYQPQHF
NA,TRBV4-1,TRBJ1-2,NA,TGCGCCAGCAGCAATCCGGGACACCGTAACTATGGCTACACCTTC,CASSNPGHRNYGYTF
NA,TRBV5-1,TRBJ2-3,NA,TGCGCCAGCACCATTTCTAGCAAGCGCACAGATACGCAGTATTTT,CASTISSKRTDTQYF
NA,TRBV4-2,TRBJ1-1,NA,TGTGCCAGCAGCCAAGATGGTGCCCCCTACAGAGAACAGAACACTGAAGCTTTCTTT,CASSQDGAPYREQNTEAFF
NA,TRBV4-2,TRBJ2-3,once,TGTGCCAGCAGCCAAGTGGTGCAGGATACGCAGTATTTT,CASSQVVQDTQYF
NA,TRBV7-2,TRBJ1-1,NA,TGTGCCAGCAGCTTAAGAGGGATTGAAGCTTTCTTT,CASSLRGIEAFF
TRBD1,TRBV7-2,TRBJ2-7,NA,TGTGCCAGCAGCTTAGAATATGGAGGACAGGGATACTACGAGCAGTACTTC,CASSLEYGGQGYYEQYF
TRBD2,TRBV15,TRBJ2-3,once,TGTGCCACCAGCAGAGGGGGTACGACTAGCGGCCCCAGCACAGATACGCAGTATTTT,CATSRGGTTSGPSTDTQYF
NA,TRBV6-5,TRBJ2-7,NA,TGTGCCAGCAGTTACCAGGGAACCTACGAGCAGTACTTC,CASSYQGTYEQYF
NA,TRBV19,TRBJ1-1,once,TGTGCCAGTAGTATGAGGAGGAACACTGAAGCTTTCTTT,CASSMRRNTEAFF
TRBD1,TRBV27,TRBJ1-4,NA,TGTGCCAGCAGTTTATCGAACAGGGGGGATGAAAAACTGTTTTTT,CASSLSNRGDEKLFF
TRBD2,TRBV2,TRBJ2-3,NA,TGTGCCAGCGGGACTAGCCGCACAGATACGCAGTATTTT,CASGTSRTDTQYF
TRBD2,TRBV14,TRBJ2-2,few,TGTGCCAGCAGCCACCGACTAGCGGGGAATAACACCGGGGAGCTGTTTTTT,CASSHRLAGNNTGELFF
NA,TRBV6-5,TRBJ2-1,NA,TGTGCCAGCAGCACCGGTAGGAGCAGTCCGTTCTTC,CASSTGRSSPFF
TRBD2,TRBV4-1,TRBJ2-1,few,TGCGCCACTAGCGGGGTCGAGATTTGGAATGAGCAGTTCTTC,CATSGVEIWNEQFF
TRBD1,TRBV6-6,TRBJ2-1,NA,TGTGCCAGCAGTCGAACGACAGGGGGCACTGAGCAGTTCTTC,CASSRTTGGTEQFF
NA,TRBV5-6,TRBJ2-1,few,TGTGCCAGCAGCCCCGGCGGGGAGGAGCAGTTCTTC,CASSPGGEEQFF
TRBD2,TRBV29-1,TRBJ2-1,NA,TGCAGCGTTGAGTCGGGGGGTCCGGATGAGCAGTTCTTC,CSVESGGPDEQFF
NA,TRBV5-1,TRBJ1-1,NA,TGCGCCAGCAGCCCCGGGGGGACGAACACTGAAGCTTTCTTT,CASSPGGTNTEAFF
NA,TRBV7-2,TRBJ2-5,NA,TGTGCCAGCAGCTTAGGGCGGGCGCCCTGGGAGACCCAGTACTTC,CASSLGRAPWETQYF
NA,TRBV28,TRBJ2-2,NA,TGTGCCAGCAGTTCTGGGGGCGCCGGGGAGCTGTTTTTT,CASSSGGAGELFF
NA,TRBV7-9,TRBJ2-2,NA,TGTGCCAGCAGCCCCGGTGGGGCCACCGGGGAGCTGTTTTTT,CASSPGGATGELFF
NA,TRBV19,TRBJ1-5,NA,TGTGCCAGTAGTATTAAGGGGGTGAGCAATCAGCCCCAGCATTTT,CASSIKGVSNQPQHF
NA,TRBV4-2,TRBJ1-5,NA,TGTGCCAGCAGCCAAGAGGGGCTGCCCTCCCAGCAACCCCAGCATTTT,CASSQEGLPSQQPQHF
NA,TRBV19,TRBJ1-1,NA,TGTGCCAGTAGTATAAGGGGCAGGGGCCCGGTTGACACTGAAGCTTTCTTT,CASSIRGRGPVDTEAFF
TRBD1,TRBV11-3,TRBJ2-3,NA,TGTGCCAGCAGCCCTTCGGACAGGGGGGGAGATACGCAGTATTTT,CASSPSDRGGDTQYF
NA,TRBV19,TRBJ1-2,NA,TGTGCCAGTAGACGAGGGCTGTTCTATGGCTACACCTTC,CASRRGLFYGYTF
NA,TRBV5-4,TRBJ2-1,NA,TGTGCCAGCAGGGTGACAGGCTCCTACAATGAGCAGTTCTTC,CASRVTGSYNEQFF
TRBD1,TRBV2,TRBJ1-2,NA,TGTGCCAGCATCGGACAGGGGAACTATGGCTACACCTTC,CASIGQGNYGYTF
NA,TRBV2,TRBJ1-6,few,TGTGCCACTACGAGGGAGGGGCAAGTGGATTCACCCCTCCACTTT,CATTREGQVDSPLHF
NA,TRBV20-1,TRBJ2-3,few,TGCAGTGCGGAGTGGTCTTATACGCAGTATTTT,CSAEWSYTQYF
NA,TRBV9,TRBJ2-6,NA,TGTGCCAGCAGCGTAGGCGGGGCTGGGGCCAACGTCCTGACTTTC,CASSVGGAGANVLTF
NA,TRBV4-1,TRBJ2-3,few,TGCGCCAGCAGCCAAGATGATTTGAGGCGGGGTGGCGCAGATACGCAGTATTTT,CASSQDDLRRGGADTQYF
TRBD1,TRBV5-1,TRBJ1-1,NA,TGCGCCAGCAGCTGGGGACAGGGGTGGAACACTGAAGCTTTCTTT,CASSWGQGWNTEAFF
TRBD2,TRBV27,TRBJ2-1,NA,TGTGCCAGCAGTCTAAACCGGGACTATCTCTACAATGAGCAGTTCTTC,CASSLNRDYLYNEQFF